This record looks at one T cell receptor (beta chain) sequence and its context. Looked up from germline, CDR1 is SGDLS and CDR2 is YYNGEE. The CDR3 is made up of 16 amino acids. V dropped 4 bases and J dropped 0 bases, with 15 bases sitting between them. This entry is derived from a study of control samples from healthy donors and cancer patients. Sequenced by immunoSEQ multiplex PCR; TCRdb stores in-frame clones only, minus some. Here the sample spans 71,000 or so clones, roughly 86% being singletons. The sequencing sample was made of PBMCs. The V call is TRBV9, the J call TRBJ2-3, with D perhaps matching TRBD1 or TRBD2 (5 bases each). The receptor's source is a man aged 55 to 69 with lung cancer. The DNA for the CDR3 is TGTGCCAGCAGCTTCCGGGACGGGATGAGCACAGATACGCAGTATTTT. Residues: CASSFRDGMSTDTQYF.